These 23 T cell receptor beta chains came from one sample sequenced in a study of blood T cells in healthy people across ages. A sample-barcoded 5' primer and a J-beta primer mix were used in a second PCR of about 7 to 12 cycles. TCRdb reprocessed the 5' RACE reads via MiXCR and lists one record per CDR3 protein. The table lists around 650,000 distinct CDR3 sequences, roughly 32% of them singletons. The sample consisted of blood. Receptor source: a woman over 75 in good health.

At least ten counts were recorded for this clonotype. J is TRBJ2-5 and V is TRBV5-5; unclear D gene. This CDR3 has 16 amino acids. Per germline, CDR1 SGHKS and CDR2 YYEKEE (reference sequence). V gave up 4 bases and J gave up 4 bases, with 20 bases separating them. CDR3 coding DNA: TGTGCCAGCAGCAAAGGCCCCAGTCTAAGGACAGAGACCCAGTACTTC. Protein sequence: CASSKGPSLRTETQYF.

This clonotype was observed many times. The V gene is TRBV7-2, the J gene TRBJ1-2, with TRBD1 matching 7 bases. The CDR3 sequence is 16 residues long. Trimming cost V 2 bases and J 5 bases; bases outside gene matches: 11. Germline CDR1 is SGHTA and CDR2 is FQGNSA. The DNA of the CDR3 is TGTGCCAGCAGCTTACCCCGACAGGGTAGGGGGTATGGCTACACCTTC. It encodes CASSLPRQGRGYGYTF.

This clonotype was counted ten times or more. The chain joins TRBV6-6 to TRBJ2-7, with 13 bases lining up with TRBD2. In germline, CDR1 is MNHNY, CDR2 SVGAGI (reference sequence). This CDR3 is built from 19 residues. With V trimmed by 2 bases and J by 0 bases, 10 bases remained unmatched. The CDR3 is CASSYPRLAGGPSSYEQYF. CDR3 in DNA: TGTGCCAGCAGTTACCCTAGACTAGCGGGGGGTCCAAGCTCCTACGAGCAGTACTTC.

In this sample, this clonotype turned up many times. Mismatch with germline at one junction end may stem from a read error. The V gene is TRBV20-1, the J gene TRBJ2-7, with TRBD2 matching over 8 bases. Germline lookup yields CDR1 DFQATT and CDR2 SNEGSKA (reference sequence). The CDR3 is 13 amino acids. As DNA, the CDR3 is TGCAGTGCCAGAGGTGGGCGGGGGGTCGAGCAGTACTTC. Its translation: CSARGGRGVEQYF.

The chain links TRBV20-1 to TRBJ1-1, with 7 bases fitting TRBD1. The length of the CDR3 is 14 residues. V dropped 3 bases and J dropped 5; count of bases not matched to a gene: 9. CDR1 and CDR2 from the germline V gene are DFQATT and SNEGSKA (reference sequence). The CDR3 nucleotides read TGCAGTGCTAGTAGTAGGGGGCGCAGGACTGAAGCTTTCTTT. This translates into CSASSRGRRTEAFF.

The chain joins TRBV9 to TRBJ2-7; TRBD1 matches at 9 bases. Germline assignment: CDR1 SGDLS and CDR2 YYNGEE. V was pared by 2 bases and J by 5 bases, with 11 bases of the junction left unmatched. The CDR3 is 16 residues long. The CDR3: CASSVGQGTGLHEQYF. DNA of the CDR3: TGTGCCAGCAGCGTTGGACAGGGGACGGGTCTGCACGAGCAGTACTTC.

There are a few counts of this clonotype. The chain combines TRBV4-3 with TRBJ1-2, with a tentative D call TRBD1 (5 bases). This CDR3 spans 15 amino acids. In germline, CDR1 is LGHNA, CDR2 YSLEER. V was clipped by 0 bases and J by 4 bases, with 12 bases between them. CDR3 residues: CASSQERGTAYGYTF. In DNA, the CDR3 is TGCGCCAGCAGCCAAGAAAGGGGTACTGCCTATGGCTACACCTTC.

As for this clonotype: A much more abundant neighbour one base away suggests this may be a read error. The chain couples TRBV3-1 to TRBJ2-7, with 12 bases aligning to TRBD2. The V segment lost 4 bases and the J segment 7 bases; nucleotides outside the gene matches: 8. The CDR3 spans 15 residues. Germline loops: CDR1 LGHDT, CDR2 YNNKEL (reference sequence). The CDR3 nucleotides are TGTGCCAGCAGCCCTAGCGGGGGGGATTACAATGAGCAGTACTTC. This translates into CASSPSGGDYNEQYF.

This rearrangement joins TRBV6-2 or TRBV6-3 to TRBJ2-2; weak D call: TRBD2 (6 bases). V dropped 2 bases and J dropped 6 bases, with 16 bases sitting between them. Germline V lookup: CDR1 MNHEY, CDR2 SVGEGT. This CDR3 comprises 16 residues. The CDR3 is CASSYPAGRASGELFF. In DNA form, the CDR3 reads TGTGCCAGCAGTTACCCGGCGGGGCGCGCATCCGGGGAGCTGTTTTTT.

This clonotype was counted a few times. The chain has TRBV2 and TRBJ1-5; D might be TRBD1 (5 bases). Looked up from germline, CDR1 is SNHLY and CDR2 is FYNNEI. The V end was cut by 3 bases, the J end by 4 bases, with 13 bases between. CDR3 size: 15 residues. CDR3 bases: TGTGCCAGCAGTGACGGGGCCCCTTCAAATCAGCCCCAGCATTTT. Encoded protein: CASSDGAPSNQPQHF.

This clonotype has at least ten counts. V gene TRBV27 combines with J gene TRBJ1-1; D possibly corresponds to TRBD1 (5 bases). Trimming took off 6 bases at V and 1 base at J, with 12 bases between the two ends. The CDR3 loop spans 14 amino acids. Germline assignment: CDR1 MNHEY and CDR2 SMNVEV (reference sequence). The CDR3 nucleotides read TGTGCCAGCAGGGGGGGACGGGCGAACACTGAAGCTTTCTTT. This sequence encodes CASRGGRANTEAFF.

The CDR3 DNA is TGTGCCAGCAGTTTAAGTGACAGGGCCAACTATGGCTACACCTTC. Residues: CASSLSDRANYGYTF. The genes are TRBV12-3 or TRBV12-4 and TRBJ1-2; TRBD1 aligns across 7 bases. V was pared by 2 bases and J by 2 bases, with 5 bases of the junction left unmatched. The CDR3 is 15 residues long.

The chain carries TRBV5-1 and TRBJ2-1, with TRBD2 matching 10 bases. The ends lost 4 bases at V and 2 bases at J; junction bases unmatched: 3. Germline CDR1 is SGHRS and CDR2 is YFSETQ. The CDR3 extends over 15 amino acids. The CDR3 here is CASSRGTSAYNEQFF. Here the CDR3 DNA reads TGCGCCAGCAGCCGGGGGACTAGCGCCTACAATGAGCAGTTCTTC.

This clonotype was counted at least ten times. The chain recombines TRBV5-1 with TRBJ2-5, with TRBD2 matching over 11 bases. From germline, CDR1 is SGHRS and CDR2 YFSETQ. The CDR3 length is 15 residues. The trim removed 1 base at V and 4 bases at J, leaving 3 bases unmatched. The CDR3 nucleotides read TGCGCCAGCAGCTTGCACGGGACTAGCGGAGAGACCCAGTACTTC. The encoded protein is CASSLHGTSGETQYF.

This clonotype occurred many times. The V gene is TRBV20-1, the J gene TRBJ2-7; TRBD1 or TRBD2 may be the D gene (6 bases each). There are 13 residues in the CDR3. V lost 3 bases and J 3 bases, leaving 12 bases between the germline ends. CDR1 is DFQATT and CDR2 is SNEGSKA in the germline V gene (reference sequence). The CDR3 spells CSASGGFIYEQYF. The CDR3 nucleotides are TGCAGTGCTAGCGGGGGCTTCATCTACGAGCAGTACTTC.

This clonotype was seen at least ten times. Written as DNA, the CDR3 is TGTGCCATCACCCCCGGGACAGGGGGGGGAACAGATACGCAGTATTTT. Translating gives CAITPGTGGGTDTQYF. The V gene is TRBV10-3, the J gene TRBJ2-3; 11 bases fit TRBD1. This CDR3 contains 16 residues. CDR1 is ENHRY and CDR2 is SYGVKD in the germline V gene. The ends lost 7 bases at V and 3 bases at J; junction bases unmatched: 9.

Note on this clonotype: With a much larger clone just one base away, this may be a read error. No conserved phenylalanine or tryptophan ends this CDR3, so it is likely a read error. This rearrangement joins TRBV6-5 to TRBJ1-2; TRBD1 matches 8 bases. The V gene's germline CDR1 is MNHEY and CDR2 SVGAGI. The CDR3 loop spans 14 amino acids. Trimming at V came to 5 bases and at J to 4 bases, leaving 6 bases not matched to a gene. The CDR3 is CASSRPGTGYGYTC. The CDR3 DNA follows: TGTGCCAGCAGTAGACCCGGGACAGGCTATGGCTACACCTGC.

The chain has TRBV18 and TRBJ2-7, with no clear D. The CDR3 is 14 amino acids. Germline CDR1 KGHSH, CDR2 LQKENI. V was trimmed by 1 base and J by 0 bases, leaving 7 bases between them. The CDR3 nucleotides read TGTGCCAGCTCACCACGCGTATCCTCCTACGAGCAGTACTTC. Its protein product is CASSPRVSSYEQYF.

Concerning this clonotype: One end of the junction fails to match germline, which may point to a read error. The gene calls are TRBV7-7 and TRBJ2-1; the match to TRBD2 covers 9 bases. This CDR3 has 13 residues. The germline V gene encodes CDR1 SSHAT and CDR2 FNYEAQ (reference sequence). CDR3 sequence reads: CASSPIAGDFQFF. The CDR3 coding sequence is TGTGCTAGCAGCCCGATAGCGGGAGATTTTCAGTTCTTC.

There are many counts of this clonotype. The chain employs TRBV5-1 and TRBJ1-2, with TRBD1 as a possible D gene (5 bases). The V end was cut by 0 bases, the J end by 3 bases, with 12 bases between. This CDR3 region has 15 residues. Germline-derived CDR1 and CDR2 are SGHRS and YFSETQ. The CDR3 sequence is CASSLDLDKHYGYTF. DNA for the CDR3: TGCGCCAGCAGCTTGGATTTGGACAAGCACTATGGCTACACCTTC. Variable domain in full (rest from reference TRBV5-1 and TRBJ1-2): KAGVTQTPRYLIKTRGQQVTLSCSPISGHRSVSWYQQTPGQGLQFLFEYFSETQRNKGNFPGRFSGRQFSNSRSEMNVSTLELGDSALYLCASSLDLDKHYGYTFGSGTRLTVV.

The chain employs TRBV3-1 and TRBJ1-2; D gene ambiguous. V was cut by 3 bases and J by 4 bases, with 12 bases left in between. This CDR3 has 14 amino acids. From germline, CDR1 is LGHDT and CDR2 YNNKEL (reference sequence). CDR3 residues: CASSHKGTVYGYTF. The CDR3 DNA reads TGTGCCAGCAGCCATAAGGGTACGGTCTATGGCTACACCTTC.

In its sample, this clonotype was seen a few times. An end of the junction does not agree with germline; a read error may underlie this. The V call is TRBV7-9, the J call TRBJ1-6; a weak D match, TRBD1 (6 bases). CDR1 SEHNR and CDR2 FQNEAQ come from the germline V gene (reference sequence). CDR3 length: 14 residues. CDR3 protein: CTSSLDRTWPPLHF. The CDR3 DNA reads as TGTACCAGCAGCCTAGACAGGACTTGGCCACCCCTCCACTTT.

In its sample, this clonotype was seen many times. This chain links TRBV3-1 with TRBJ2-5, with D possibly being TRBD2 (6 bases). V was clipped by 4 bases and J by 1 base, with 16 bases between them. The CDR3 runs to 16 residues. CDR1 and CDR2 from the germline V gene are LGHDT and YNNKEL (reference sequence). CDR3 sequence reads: CASSLGGLAFQETQYF. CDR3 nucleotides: TGTGCCAGCAGCCTCGGCGGCCTAGCGTTCCAAGAGACCCAGTACTTC.